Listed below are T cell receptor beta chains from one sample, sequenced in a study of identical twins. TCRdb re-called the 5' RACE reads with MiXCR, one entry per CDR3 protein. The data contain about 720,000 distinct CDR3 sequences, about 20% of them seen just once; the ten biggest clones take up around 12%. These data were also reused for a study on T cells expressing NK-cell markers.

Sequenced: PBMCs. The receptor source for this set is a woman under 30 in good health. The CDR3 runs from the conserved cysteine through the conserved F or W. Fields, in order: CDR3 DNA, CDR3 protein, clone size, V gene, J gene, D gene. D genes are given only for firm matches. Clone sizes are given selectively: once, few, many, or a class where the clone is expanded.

CDR3nt: TGTGCCAGCAGCGCATCGGGGGGCCGGAATGAGCAGTTCTTC
CDR3aa: CASSASGGRNEQFF
abundance: NA
v_gene: TRBV7-3
j_gene: TRBJ2-1
d_gene: NA

CDR3nt: TGTGCCAGCAGTTTAGTGTCTAGCACTGTAGGGGAGCAGTACTTC
CDR3aa: CASSLVSSTVGEQYF
abundance: many
v_gene: TRBV12-3/TRBV12-4
j_gene: TRBJ2-7
d_gene: NA

CDR3nt: TGTGCCAGCAGCCAAGATGCGCAGGGTTGGGTAGCTTTCTTT
CDR3aa: CASSQDAQGWVAFF
abundance: few
v_gene: TRBV4-2
j_gene: TRBJ1-1
d_gene: NA

CDR3nt: TGTGCCAGCAGCGTAAGAGGAGACTCCTACAATGAGCAGTTCTTC
CDR3aa: CASSVRGDSYNEQFF
abundance: NA
v_gene: TRBV9
j_gene: TRBJ2-1
d_gene: NA

CDR3nt: TGCGCCAGCAGTCGAATCGCGGGAGTGAACTACAATGAGCAGTTCTTC
CDR3aa: CASSRIAGVNYNEQFF
abundance: few
v_gene: TRBV5-1
j_gene: TRBJ2-1
d_gene: TRBD2

CDR3nt: TGTGCCAGCAGGAGGACAGTCGCCTCCTACGAGCAGTACTTC
CDR3aa: CASRRTVASYEQYF
abundance: NA
v_gene: TRBV6-1
j_gene: TRBJ2-7
d_gene: NA

CDR3nt: TGCGCCAGCCGACAGGGGGTCGACGAGCAGTACTTC
CDR3aa: CASRQGVDEQYF
abundance: few
v_gene: TRBV5-1
j_gene: TRBJ2-7
d_gene: TRBD1

CDR3nt: TGTGCCAGCAGCCAACAGACAGGGGCAGGGGAGACCCAGTACTTC
CDR3aa: CASSQQTGAGETQYF
abundance: NA
v_gene: TRBV7-2
j_gene: TRBJ2-5
d_gene: TRBD1

CDR3nt: TGTGCCAGCCTCCGCGGGAGCCCCTCCTACGAGCAGTACTTC
CDR3aa: CASLRGSPSYEQYF
abundance: NA
v_gene: TRBV6-2/TRBV6-3
j_gene: TRBJ2-7
d_gene: TRBD2

CDR3nt: TGTGCCAGCAGTTACGGGACAGGGATTTACAATGAGCAGTTCTTC
CDR3aa: CASSYGTGIYNEQFF
abundance: NA
v_gene: TRBV6-5
j_gene: TRBJ2-1
d_gene: TRBD1

CDR3nt: TGTGCCAGCAGCCCAATCCATCAAGAGACCCAGTACTTC
CDR3aa: CASSPIHQETQYF
abundance: few
v_gene: TRBV3-1
j_gene: TRBJ2-5
d_gene: NA

CDR3nt: TGCGCCAGCAGCCAAGAAGGTAGCGGGAGATCAACTGGCGAGCAGTTCTTC
CDR3aa: CASSQEGSGRSTGEQFF
abundance: few
v_gene: TRBV4-3
j_gene: TRBJ2-1
d_gene: TRBD2

CDR3nt: TGTGCCAGCTCACCACAGGGGGATTTACATGGCTACACCTTC
CDR3aa: CASSPQGDLHGYTF
abundance: many
v_gene: TRBV18
j_gene: TRBJ1-2
d_gene: NA

CDR3nt: TGTGCCACCAGCAGCAGAGATTCACCCCTCCACTTT
CDR3aa: CATSSRDSPLHF
abundance: NA
v_gene: TRBV15
j_gene: TRBJ1-6
d_gene: NA

CDR3nt: TGTGCCAGCAGCCGCCTTGAGGGCGGGGCAGGCAATGAGCAGTTCTTC
CDR3aa: CASSRLEGGAGNEQFF
abundance: few
v_gene: TRBV4-2
j_gene: TRBJ2-1
d_gene: NA